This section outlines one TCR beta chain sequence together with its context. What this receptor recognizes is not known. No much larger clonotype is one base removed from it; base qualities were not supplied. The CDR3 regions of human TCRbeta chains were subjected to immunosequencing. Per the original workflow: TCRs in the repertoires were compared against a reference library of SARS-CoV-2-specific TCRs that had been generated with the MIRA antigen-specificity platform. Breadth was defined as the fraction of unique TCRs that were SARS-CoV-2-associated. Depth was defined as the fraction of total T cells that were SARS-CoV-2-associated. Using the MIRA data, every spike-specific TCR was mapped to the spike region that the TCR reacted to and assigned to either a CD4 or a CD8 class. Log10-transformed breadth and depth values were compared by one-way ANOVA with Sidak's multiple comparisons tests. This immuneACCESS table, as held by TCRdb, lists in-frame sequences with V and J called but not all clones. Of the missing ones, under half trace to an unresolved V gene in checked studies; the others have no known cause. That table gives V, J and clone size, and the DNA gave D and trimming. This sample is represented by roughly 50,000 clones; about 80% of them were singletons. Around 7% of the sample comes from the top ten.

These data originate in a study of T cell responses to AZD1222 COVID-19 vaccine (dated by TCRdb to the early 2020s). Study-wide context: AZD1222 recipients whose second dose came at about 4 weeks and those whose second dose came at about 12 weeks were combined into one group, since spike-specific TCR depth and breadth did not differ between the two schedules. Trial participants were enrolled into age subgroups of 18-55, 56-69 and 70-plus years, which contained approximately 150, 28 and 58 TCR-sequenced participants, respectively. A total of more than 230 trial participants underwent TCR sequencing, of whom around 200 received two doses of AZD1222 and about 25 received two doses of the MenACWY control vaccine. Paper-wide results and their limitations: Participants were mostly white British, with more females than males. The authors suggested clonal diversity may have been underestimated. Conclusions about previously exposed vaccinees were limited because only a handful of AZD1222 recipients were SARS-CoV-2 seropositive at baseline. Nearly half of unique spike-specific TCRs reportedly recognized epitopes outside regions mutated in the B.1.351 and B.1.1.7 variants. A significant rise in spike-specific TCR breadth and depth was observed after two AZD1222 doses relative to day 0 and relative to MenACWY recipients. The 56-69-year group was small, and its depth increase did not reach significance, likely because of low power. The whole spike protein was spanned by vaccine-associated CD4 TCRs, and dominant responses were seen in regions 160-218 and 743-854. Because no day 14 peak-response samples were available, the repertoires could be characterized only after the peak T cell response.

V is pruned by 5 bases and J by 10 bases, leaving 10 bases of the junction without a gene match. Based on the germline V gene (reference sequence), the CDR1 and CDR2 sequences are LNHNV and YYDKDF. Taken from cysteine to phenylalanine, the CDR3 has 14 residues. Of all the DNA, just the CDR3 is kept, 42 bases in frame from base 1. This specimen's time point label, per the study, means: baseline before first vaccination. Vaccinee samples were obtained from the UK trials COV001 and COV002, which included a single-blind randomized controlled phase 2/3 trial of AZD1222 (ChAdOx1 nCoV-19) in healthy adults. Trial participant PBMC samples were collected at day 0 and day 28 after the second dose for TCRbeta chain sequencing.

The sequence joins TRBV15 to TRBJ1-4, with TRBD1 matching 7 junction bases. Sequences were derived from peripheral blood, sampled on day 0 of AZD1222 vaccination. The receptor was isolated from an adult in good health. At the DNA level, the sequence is TGTGCCACCAGCGAGGGACAGCAAGTAAGAAAACTGTTTTTT. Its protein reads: CATSEGQQVRKLFF. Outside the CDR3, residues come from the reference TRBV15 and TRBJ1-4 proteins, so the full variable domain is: DAMVIQNPRYQVTQFGKPVTLSCSQTLNHNVMYWYQQKSSQAPKLLFHYYDKDFNNEADTPDNFQSRRPNTSFCFLDIRSPGLGDTAMYLCATSEGQQVRKLFFGSGTQLSVL.